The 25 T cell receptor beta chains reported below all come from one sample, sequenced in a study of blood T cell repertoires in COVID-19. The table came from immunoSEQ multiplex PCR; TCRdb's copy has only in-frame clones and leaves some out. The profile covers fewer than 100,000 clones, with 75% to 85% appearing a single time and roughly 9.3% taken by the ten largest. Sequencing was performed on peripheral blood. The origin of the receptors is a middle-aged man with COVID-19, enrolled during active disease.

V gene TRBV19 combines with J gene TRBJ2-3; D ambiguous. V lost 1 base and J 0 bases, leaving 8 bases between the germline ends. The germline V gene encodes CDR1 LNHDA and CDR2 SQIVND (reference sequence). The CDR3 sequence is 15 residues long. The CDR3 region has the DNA TGTGCCAGTAGTATAGCTCCCCCGAGCACAGATACGCAGTATTTT. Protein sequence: CASSIAPPSTDTQYF.

The CDR3 region is CASSLTGAWEKLFF. In DNA, the CDR3 is TGTGCCAGCAGCTTGACAGGGGCTTGGGAAAAACTGTTTTTT. The chain employs TRBV7-8 and TRBJ1-4, with 8 bases identical to TRBD1. The CDR3 spans 14 residues. The germline V gene encodes CDR1 SGHVS and CDR2 FQNEAQ. V lost 3 bases to trimming and J lost 8 bases; unmatched junction nucleotides: 5.

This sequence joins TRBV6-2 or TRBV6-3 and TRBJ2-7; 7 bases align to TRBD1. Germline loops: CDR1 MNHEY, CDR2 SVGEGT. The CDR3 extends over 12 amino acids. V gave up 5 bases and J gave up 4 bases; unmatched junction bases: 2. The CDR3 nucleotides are TGTGCCAGCAGTAACAGGGGTTACGAGCAGTACTTC. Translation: CASSNRGYEQYF.

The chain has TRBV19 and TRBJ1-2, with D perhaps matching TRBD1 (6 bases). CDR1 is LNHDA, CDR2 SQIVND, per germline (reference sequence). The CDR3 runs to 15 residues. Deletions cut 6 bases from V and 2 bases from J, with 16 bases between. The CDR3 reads CASSLRDTVNYGYTF. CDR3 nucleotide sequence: TGTGCCAGTAGCCTCCGGGACACTGTAAACTATGGCTACACCTTC.

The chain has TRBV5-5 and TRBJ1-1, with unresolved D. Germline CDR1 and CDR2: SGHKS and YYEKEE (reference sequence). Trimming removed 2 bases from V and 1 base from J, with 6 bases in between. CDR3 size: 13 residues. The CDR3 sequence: CASSFAGNTEAFF. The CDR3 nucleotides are TGTGCCAGCAGCTTCGCAGGGAACACTGAAGCTTTCTTT.

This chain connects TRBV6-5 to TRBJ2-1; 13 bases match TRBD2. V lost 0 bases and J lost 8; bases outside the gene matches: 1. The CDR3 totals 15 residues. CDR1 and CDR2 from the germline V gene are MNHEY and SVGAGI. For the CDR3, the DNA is TGTGCCAGCAGTTACTCGACTAGCGGGGGGCATGAGCAGTTCTTC. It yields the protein CASSYSTSGGHEQFF.

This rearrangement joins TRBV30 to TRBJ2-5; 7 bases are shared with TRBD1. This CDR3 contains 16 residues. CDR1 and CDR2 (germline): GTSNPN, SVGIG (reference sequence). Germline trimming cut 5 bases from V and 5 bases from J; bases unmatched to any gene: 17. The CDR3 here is CAWCLGSQARGETQYF. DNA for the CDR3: TGTGCCTGGTGTCTCGGCAGCCAAGCCAGGGGGGAGACCCAGTACTTC.

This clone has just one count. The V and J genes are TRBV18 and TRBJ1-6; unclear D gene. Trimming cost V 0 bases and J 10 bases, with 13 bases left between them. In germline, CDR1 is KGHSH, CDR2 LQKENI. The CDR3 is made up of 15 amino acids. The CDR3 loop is CASSPPGVYGSPLHF. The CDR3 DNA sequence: TGTGCCAGCTCACCACCCGGGGTATATGGGTCACCCCTCCACTTT.

The CDR3 here is CASSRQGYGGATNEKLFF. In nucleotides, the CDR3 is TGTGCCAGTAGTAGACAGGGTTACGGCGGTGCAACTAATGAAAAACTGTTTTTT. The V call is TRBV19, the J call TRBJ1-4; TRBD1 agrees at 7 bases. V shed 4 bases, J shed 0 bases, and the junction held 11 bases outside the gene matches. Germline V gene data show CDR1 as LNHDA and CDR2 as SQIVND (reference sequence). CDR3 length: 18 amino acids.

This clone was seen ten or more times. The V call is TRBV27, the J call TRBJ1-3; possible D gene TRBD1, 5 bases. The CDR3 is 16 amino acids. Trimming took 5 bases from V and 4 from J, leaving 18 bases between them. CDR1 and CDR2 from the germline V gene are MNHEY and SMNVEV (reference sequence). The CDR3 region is CASSPSYMGPGNTIYF. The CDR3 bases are TGTGCCAGCAGTCCATCTTACATGGGGCCAGGAAACACCATATATTTT.

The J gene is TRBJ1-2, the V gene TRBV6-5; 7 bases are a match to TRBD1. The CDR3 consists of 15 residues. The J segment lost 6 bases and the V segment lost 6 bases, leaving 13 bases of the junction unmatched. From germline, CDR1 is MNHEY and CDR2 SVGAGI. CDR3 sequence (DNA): TGTGCCAGCAGCCCAGGACAGGTAACGGGCGATGGCTACACCTTC. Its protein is CASSPGQVTGDGYTF.

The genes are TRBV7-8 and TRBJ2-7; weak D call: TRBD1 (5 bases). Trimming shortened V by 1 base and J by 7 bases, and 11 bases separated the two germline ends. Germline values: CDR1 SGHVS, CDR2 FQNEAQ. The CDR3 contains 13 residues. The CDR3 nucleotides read TGTGCCAGCAGCTTAGGGGGCAGTCGGGAGCAGTACTTC. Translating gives CASSLGGSREQYF.

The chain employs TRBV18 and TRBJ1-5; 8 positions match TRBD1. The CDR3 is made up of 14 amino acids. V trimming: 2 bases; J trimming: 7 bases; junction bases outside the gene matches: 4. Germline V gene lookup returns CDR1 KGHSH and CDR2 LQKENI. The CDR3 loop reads CASSPSGQGQPQHF. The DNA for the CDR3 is TGTGCCAGCTCACCATCCGGACAGGGCCAGCCCCAGCATTTT.

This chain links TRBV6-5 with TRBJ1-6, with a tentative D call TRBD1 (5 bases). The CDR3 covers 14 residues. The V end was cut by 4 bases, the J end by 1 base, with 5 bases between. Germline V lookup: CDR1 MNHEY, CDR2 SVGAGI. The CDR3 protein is CASSSGSYNSPLHF. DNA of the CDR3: TGTGCCAGCAGTTCAGGGTCCTATAATTCACCCCTCCACTTT.

CDR3 in amino acids: CASSLVRTAFNYGYTF. The CDR3 region has the DNA TGTGCCAGCAGTTTAGTTAGGACAGCTTTTAACTATGGCTACACCTTC. The rearrangement uses TRBV28 and TRBJ1-2, with D possibly being TRBD1 (6 bases). Germline values: CDR1 MDHEN, CDR2 SYDVKM. The CDR3 contains 16 residues. The V end lost 2 bases, the J end lost 1 base, and 14 bases lay between the germline ends.

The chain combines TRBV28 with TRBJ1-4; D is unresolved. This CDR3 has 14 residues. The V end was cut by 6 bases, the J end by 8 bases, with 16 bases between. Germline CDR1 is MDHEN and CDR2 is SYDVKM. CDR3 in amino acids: CASSPGGFEEKLFF. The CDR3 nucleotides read TGTGCCAGCAGCCCGGGTGGGTTTGAGGAAAAACTGTTTTTT.

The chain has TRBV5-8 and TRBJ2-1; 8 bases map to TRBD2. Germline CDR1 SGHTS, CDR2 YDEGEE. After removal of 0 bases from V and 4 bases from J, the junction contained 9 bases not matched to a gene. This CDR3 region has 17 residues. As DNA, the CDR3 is TGTGCCAGCAGCTTGGCCCTTCTAGCGGGCGTTTACAATGAGCAGTTCTTC. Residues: CASSLALLAGVYNEQFF.

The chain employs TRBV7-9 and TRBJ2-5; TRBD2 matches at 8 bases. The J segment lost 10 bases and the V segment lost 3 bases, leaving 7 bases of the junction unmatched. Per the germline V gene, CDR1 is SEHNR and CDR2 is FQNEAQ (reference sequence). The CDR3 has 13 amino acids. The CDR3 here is CASSLGAGVSQYF. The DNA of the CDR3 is TGTGCCAGCAGCTTGGGAGCGGGAGTGAGCCAGTACTTC.

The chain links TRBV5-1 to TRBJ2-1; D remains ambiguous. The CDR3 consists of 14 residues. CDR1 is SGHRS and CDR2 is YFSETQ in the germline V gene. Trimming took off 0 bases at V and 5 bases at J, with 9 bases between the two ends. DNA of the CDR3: TGCGCCAGCAGCTTGGTAGTGGAGAACAATGAGCAGTTCTTC. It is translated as CASSLVVENNEQFF.

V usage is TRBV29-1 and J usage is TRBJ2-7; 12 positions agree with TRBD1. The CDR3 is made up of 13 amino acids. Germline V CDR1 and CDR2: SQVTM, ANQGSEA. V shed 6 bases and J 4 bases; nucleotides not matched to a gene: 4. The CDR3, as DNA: TGCAGCGTAGGGACAGGGGGCTGGTACGAGCAGTACTTC. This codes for CSVGTGGWYEQYF.

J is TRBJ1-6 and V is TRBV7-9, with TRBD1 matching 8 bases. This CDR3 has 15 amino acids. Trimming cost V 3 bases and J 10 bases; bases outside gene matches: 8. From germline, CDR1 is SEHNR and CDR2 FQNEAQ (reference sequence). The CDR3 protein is CASSFIRQGKSPLHF. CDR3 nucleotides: TGTGCCAGCAGCTTTATAAGACAGGGGAAATCACCCCTCCACTTT.

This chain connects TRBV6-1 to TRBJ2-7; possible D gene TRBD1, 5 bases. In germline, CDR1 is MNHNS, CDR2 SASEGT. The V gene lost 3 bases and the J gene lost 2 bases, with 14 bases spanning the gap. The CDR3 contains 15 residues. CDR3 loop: CASSETVLPTYEQYF. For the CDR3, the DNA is TGTGCCAGCAGTGAGACAGTCCTGCCTACCTACGAGCAGTACTTC.

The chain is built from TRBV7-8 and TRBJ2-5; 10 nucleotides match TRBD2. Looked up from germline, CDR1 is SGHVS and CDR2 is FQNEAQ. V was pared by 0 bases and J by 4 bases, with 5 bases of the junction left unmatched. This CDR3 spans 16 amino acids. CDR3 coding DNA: TGTGCCAGCAGCTTAGCGTTAGTAGCGGGAGGAGAGACCCAGTACTTC. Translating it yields CASSLALVAGGETQYF.

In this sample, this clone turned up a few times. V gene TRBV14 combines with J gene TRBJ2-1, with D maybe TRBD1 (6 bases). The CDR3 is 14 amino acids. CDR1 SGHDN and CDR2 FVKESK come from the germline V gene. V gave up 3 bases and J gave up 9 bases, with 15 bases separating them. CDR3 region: CASSHNTGSAEQFF. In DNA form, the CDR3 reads TGTGCCAGCAGCCATAATACAGGGAGTGCTGAGCAGTTCTTC. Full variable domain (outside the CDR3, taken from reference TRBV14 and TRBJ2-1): EAGVTQFPSHSVIEKGQTVTLRCDPISGHDNLYWYRRVMGKEIKFLLHFVKESKQDESGMPNNRFLAERTGGTYSTLKVQPAELEDSGVYFCASSHNTGSAEQFFGPGTRLTVL.

The CDR3 protein is CASSSGLTAGEQYF. In nucleotides, the CDR3 is TGCGCCAGCAGCTCGGGACTTACCGCCGGCGAGCAGTACTTC. The chain has TRBV5-1 and TRBJ2-7; weak D call: TRBD2 (6 bases). Germline V lookup: CDR1 SGHRS, CDR2 YFSETQ. CDR3 length equals 14 residues. The V end was cut by 3 bases, the J end by 6 bases, with 16 bases between.